This T cell receptor beta chain is drawn from a study of T-cell memory formation after mild COVID-19. Study-wide results and limits: Nothing confirmed that second-wave clones peaking on day 37 were specific for SARS-CoV-2. Contracting CD4+ clones were located mainly in CM and EM, and CD8+ clones in EMRA.

MiXCR, run by TCRdb on the 5' RACE reads, gives a single entry per CDR3 protein. The sample contains 85,000 to 130,000 distinct CDR3 sequences, over 15% of which appear only once. This clonotype has a handful of counts. The target antigen is unknown. Trimming removed 5 bases at V and 2 bases at J, with 10 bases between. The CDR3 consists of 14 residues. The sample comprised PBMCs or a T cell subset sorted from them (not recorded which). This receptor was obtained from an adult woman who had mild COVID-19 (a few samples of this study predate the infection). Cell type and time point are not known. The V and J genes are TRBV12-3 or TRBV12-4 and TRBJ2-1; unclear D gene. Written as DNA, the CDR3 is TGTGCCAGCAGTGACGGGTGGCCCTACAATGAGCAGTTCTTC. It codes for CASSDGWPYNEQFF.